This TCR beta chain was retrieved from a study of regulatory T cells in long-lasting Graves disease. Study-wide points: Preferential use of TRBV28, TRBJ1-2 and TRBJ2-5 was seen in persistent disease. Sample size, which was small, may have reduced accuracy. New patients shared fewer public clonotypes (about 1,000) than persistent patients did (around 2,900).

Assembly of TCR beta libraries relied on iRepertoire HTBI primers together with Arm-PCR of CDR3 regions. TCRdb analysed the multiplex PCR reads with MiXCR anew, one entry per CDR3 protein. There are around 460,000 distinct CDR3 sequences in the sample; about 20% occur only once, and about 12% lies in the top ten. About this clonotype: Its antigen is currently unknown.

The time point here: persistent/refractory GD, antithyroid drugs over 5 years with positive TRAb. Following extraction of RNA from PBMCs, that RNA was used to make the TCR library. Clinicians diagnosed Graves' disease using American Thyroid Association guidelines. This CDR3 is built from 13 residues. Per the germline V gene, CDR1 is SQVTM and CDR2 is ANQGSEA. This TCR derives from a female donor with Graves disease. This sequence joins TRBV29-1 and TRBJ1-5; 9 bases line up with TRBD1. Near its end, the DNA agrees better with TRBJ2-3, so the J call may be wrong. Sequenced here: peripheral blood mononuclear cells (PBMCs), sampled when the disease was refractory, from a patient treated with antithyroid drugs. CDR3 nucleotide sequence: TGCAGCGTGGGACAGGGCAGGAACCAGCCCCAGTATTTT. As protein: CSVGQGRNQPQYF.